This TCR beta chain was identified during a study of blood T cell repertoires in COVID-19. V lost 5 bases to trimming and J lost 5 bases, with 13 bases between them. Germline V gives CDR1 MNHEY, CDR2 SMNVEV (reference sequence). This CDR3 is 13 amino acids long. Using immunoSEQ multiplex PCR, the repertoire was profiled, and TCRdb retains in-frame clones only, with some absent. This repertoire shows some 120,000 clones, more than 75% found once; its top ten account for approximately 5%. The sequence was obtained from a man aged 55-75 years with COVID-19, enrolled during active disease. The chain employs TRBV27 and TRBJ2-7; possible D gene TRBD1, 6 bases. Sequencing input: peripheral blood. This CDR3 is CASSPPGQNEQYF. The CDR3 nucleotides are TGTGCCAGCAGTCCCCCCGGACAGAACGAGCAGTACTTC.